This TCR beta chain was observed in a study of T cells in Graves' hyperthyroidism and ophthalmopathy. Study in general: Peripheral blood was drawn at first diagnosis, prior to all treatment.

The CDR3 is made up of 13 amino acids. Germline V gives CDR1 SGHRS, CDR2 YFSETQ. V gave up 0 bases and J gave up 11 bases; unmatched junction bases: 3. TCR beta CDR3 sequences were amplified from RNA transcripts. First-round RT-PCR of the TCR CDR3 relied on the HTBI primer set. TCRdb reprocessed the multiplex PCR reads via MiXCR and lists one record per CDR3 protein. The data show a few hundred thousand distinct CDR3 sequences, under 15% seen once. The chain has TRBV5-1 and TRBJ2-7, with TRBD2 identical over 12 bases. Sequenced input: blood. The sequence was obtained from a woman aged 30 to 39 with Graves' hyperthyroidism. The CDR3 nucleotides read TGCGCCAGCAGCTTGGGACTAGCGGGAGAGGAGTACTTC. It codes for CASSLGLAGEEYF. Supplemented by reference TRBV5-1 and TRBJ2-7, the full variable domain reads KAGVTQTPRYLIKTRGQQVTLSCSPISGHRSVSWYQQTPGQGLQFLFEYFSETQRNKGNFPGRFSGRQFSNSRSEMNVSTLELGDSALYLCASSLGLAGEEYFGPGTRLTVT.